Shown below are 3 T cell receptor beta chains from a single sample sequenced in a study of blood T cells in healthy people across ages. Through a sample-barcoded 5' primer and a J-beta primer mix, a second PCR was run for about 6 to 11 cycles. Each CDR3 protein gets one entry after TCRdb re-called the 5' RACE reads with MiXCR. The sample shows over 450,000 distinct CDR3 sequences, less than 25% of them seen only once. The sample was also reused in another study, on T cells of mothers and their children.

Source material: blood. The receptors shown here come from a boy aged 10-17 years in good health.

This chain's CDR3 is CASSQTGFGGYTF. DNA for the CDR3: TGCGCCAGCAGTCAGACAGGGTTCGGTGGCTACACCTTC. The gene calls are TRBV4-3 and TRBJ1-2, with 7 bases matching TRBD1. Germline CDR1 is LGHNA and CDR2 is YSLEER. The junction had 8 bases not matched to a gene; V was cut back by 6 bases and J by 7 bases. This CDR3 is 13 amino acids long.

J is TRBJ2-7 and V is TRBV12-3 or TRBV12-4; unclear D gene. The CDR3 totals 14 residues. V was clipped by 4 bases and J by 2 bases, with 12 bases between them. CDR3 sequence: CASSSRMIPYEQYF. In DNA form, the CDR3 reads TGTGCCAGCAGTTCTCGGATGATCCCCTACGAGCAGTACTTC.

This clonotype was picked up a small number of times. The J gene is TRBJ2-1, the V gene TRBV27; 9 bases fit TRBD2. The J call could be wrong; TRBJ2-5 is a better fit for the DNA end. The CDR3 loop spans 16 amino acids. Germline V gene lookup returns CDR1 MNHEY and CDR2 SMNVEV (reference sequence). CDR3: CASSLYDASGKETQYF. The CDR3 region has the DNA TGTGCCAGCAGTTTATATGATGCTAGCGGGAAAGAGACCCAGTACTTC.